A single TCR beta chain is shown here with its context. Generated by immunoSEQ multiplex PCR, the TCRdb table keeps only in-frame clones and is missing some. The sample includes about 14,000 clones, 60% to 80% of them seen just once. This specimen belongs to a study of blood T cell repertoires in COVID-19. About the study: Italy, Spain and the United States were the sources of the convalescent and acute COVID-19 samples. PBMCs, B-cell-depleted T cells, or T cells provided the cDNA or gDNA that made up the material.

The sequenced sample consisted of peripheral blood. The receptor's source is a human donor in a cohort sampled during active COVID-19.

The CDR3 is CASSDNRGFEKLFF. Here the CDR3 DNA reads TGTGCCAGCAGTGATAACAGGGGATTCGAAAAACTGTTTTTT. The V gene is TRBV14, the J gene TRBJ1-4; TRBD1 matches at 7 bases. Trimming at V came to 6 bases and at J to 8 bases, leaving 9 bases not matched to a gene. This CDR3 comprises 14 residues. Per the germline V gene, CDR1 is SGHDN and CDR2 is FVKESK. Looking up the rest from reference TRBV14 and TRBJ1-4 gives the full variable domain: EAGVTQFPSHSVIEKGQTVTLRCDPISGHDNLYWYRRVMGKEIKFLLHFVKESKQDESGMPNNRFLAERTGGTYSTLKVQPAELEDSGVYFCASSDNRGFEKLFFGSGTQLSVL.